A selection of T cell receptor beta chains follows, all from one sample in a study of T cells in localized non-small cell lung cancer. The protocol was immunoSEQ multiplex PCR, while the TCRdb copy is restricted to in-frame clones and leaves out a portion. Among about 1,800 clones listed, about 39% were seen once. This material consisted of lung tumor tissue, taken before any cancer treatment. These TCRs come from a female donor of 60 years or more with stage I lung adenocarcinoma. Each CDR3 is given with its conserved first and last residue. D genes are given only for firm matches. Rows may omit the clone size; those that give it use once, few, many or a size class.

D gene: NA; V gene: TRBV9; clone size: NA; J gene: TRBJ2-5; CDR3 DNA: TGTGCCAGCAGTGTTTGGCTACAAGAGACCCAGTACTTC; CDR3 protein: CASSVWLQETQYF
D gene: TRBD2; V gene: TRBV6-8; clone size: NA; J gene: TRBJ2-3; CDR3 DNA: TGTGCCAGCAGTGCGGCGGGGGGACCAGATACGCAGTATTTT; CDR3 protein: CASSAAGGPDTQYF
D gene: TRBD2; V gene: TRBV6-4; clone size: few; J gene: TRBJ2-1; CDR3 DNA: TGTGCCAGCAGTGAAGGACTAGCTGATTCCTCCTACAATGAGCAGTTCTTC; CDR3 protein: CASSEGLADSSYNEQFF
D gene: NA; V gene: TRBV6-8; clone size: few; J gene: TRBJ1-1; CDR3 DNA: TGTGCCACCCGGGATGGGGCTGGTGAAGCTTTCTTT; CDR3 protein: CATRDGAGEAFF
D gene: TRBD1; V gene: TRBV6-8; clone size: few; J gene: TRBJ2-6; CDR3 DNA: TGTGCCAGCGGACAGGGGGCAGCTGGGGCCAACGTCCTGACTTTC; CDR3 protein: CASGQGAAGANVLTF
D gene: TRBD1; V gene: TRBV6-8; clone size: NA; J gene: TRBJ2-7; CDR3 DNA: TGTGCCAGCAGTGGAGCACAGGGGGTATCCTACGAGCAGTACTTC; CDR3 protein: CASSGAQGVSYEQYF
D gene: NA; V gene: TRBV6-8; clone size: few; J gene: TRBJ1-6; CDR3 DNA: TGTGCCAGCAGTTACAGTTACAATTCATTCCTCCACTTT; CDR3 protein: CASSYSYNSFLHF
D gene: NA; V gene: TRBV19; clone size: once; J gene: TRBJ1-1; CDR3 DNA: TGTGCCAGTAGTACAGGCCGGATCGCTGAAGCTTTCTTT; CDR3 protein: CASSTGRIAEAFF
D gene: NA; V gene: TRBV9; clone size: few; J gene: TRBJ1-5; CDR3 DNA: TGTGCCAGCAGTTCCGACCCAAGGTACCAGCCCCAGCATTTT; CDR3 protein: CASSSDPRYQPQHF
D gene: NA; V gene: TRBV6-8; clone size: medium-sized; J gene: TRBJ2-5; CDR3 DNA: TGTGCCAGCATTTACTCAGGCAGCGTTCAAGAGACCCAGTACTTC; CDR3 protein: CASIYSGSVQETQYF
D gene: NA; V gene: TRBV5-1; clone size: NA; J gene: TRBJ1-1; CDR3 DNA: TGCGCCAGCAGCTTCGGACACGCGGGAAACACTGAAGCTTTCTTT; CDR3 protein: CASSFGHAGNTEAFF